The following is a T cell receptor (beta chain) sequence with its context. TCRdb called the 5' RACE reads again in MiXCR, with one record for every CDR3 protein. Of some 69,000 distinct CDR3 sequences in the sample, roughly 16% were seen once. The sample comes from a study of T cells of healthy individuals. This receptor was taken from a human donor in good health.

The CDR3: CASVGLAGRSPTDTQYF. Here the CDR3 DNA reads TGTGCCAGCGTAGGACTAGCGGGACGTTCCCCCACAGATACGCAGTATTTT. The rearrangement uses TRBV12-3 or TRBV12-4 and TRBJ2-3, with 12 bases aligning to TRBD2. This CDR3 is built from 17 residues. Losses at the gene ends were 8 bases for V and 2 bases for J; bases not matched to a gene: 11.